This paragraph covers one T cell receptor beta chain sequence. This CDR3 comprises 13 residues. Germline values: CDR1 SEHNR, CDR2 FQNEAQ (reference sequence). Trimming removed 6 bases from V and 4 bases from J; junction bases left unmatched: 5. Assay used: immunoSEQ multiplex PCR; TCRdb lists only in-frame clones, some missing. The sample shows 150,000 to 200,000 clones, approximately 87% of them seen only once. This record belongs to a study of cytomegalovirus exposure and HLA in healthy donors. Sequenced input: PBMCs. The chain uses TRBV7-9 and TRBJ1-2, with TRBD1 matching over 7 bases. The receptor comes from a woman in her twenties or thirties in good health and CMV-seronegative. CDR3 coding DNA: TGTGCCAGCAGGTCGACAGGGACCTATGGCTACACCTTC. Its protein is CASRSTGTYGYTF.